This T cell receptor beta chain was obtained from a study of CD8 T cells in ankylosing spondylitis. CDR3 length equals 18 residues. A word on this clonotype: Its antigen is undetermined.

Study results and caveats: A subset of motif variants has previously been described in the synovial fluid and blood of reactive arthritis. Reportedly, disease-linked clones are significantly enriched in ankylosing spondylitis patients' matched synovial fluid. There was a TCR beta motif, made of fewer than 10 highly homologous variants, that appeared characteristic of ankylosing spondylitis blood.

Each CDR3 protein gets one entry after TCRdb re-called the 5' RACE reads with MiXCR. The sample holds 650,000 to 800,000 distinct CDR3 sequences, roughly 19% seen once. This sequence originates from a male donor with ankylosing spondylitis. The sample was blood, either unsorted or a sorted T cell fraction (not recorded which). This rearrangement joins TRBV21-1 to TRBJ2-4. TRBV21-1 is labeled a pseudogene. DNA for the CDR3: TGTGCCAGCAGCTCAAAGTGGGGTACACAACTAGCCAAAAACATTCAGTACTTC. This codes for CASSSKWGTQLAKNIQYF.